This T cell receptor beta chain stems from a study of cytomegalovirus exposure and HLA in healthy donors. Looked up from germline, CDR1 is MNHEY and CDR2 is SVGAGI. V shed 0 bases and J 3 bases; nucleotides not matched to a gene: 7. The CDR3 length is 16 residues. With regard to this clone: Antigen unknown.

Study findings and constraints: Earlier findings revealed that most TCR beta V segments proved productive either about 87% or about 30% of the time. Accurate HLA-A and HLA-B prediction from TCR beta sequences was reported for most subjects. Later analysis reportedly placed an Asian-associated ancestry cluster below the approximately 730-donor mean in N-insertions.

PCR employed 60 Vbeta and 13 Jbeta primers. The data were produced by immunoSEQ multiplex PCR, yet TCRdb's version contains in-frame clones alone and is incomplete. Of about 130,000 clones in the sample, around three quarters are singletons; the top ten hold 1%. This chain connects TRBV6-5 to TRBJ2-7; 8 bases agree with TRBD2. The TCR comes from a man aged 40-49 years in good health and CMV-seronegative. The sequencing input was PBMCs. This CDR3 is CASSYSLGAGGYEQYF. The CDR3 DNA sequence: TGTGCCAGCAGTTACTCCCTCGGGGCGGGAGGCTACGAGCAGTACTTC.